The 29 T cell receptor beta chains below all came from one sample that was sequenced in a study of shared clonotypes between healthy human individuals. The assay was immunoSEQ multiplex PCR, and TCRdb's table has in-frame clones only and misses some. The data show roughly 2 million clones, 90% to 97% seen once. Sequenced: naive CD4+ T cells sorted from blood. Subset specified: CD45RA+ positively selected. These receptors were taken from a man younger than 35 in good health.

The rearrangement links TRBV6-1 to TRBJ2-1, with unresolved D. The CDR3 is made up of 13 amino acids. Trimming removed 2 bases at V and 5 bases at J, with 7 bases between. Germline-derived CDR1 and CDR2 are MNHNS and SASEGT. The CDR3 sequence is CASSERSHNEQFF. CDR3 in DNA: TGTGCCAGCAGTGAAAGGAGCCACAATGAGCAGTTCTTC.

The chain uses TRBV18 and TRBJ2-3; 12 nucleotides agree with TRBD1. The CDR3 has 16 amino acids. CDR1 KGHSH and CDR2 LQKENI come from the germline V gene. J was trimmed by 5 bases and V by 5 bases; bases with no gene match: 8. The CDR3 reads CASSRGTGGQQDTQYF. The CDR3 nucleotides read TGTGCCAGCTCAAGAGGGACAGGGGGCCAGCAAGATACGCAGTATTTT.

The CDR3 nucleotides read TGTGCCAGTAGTATTTCCAGGGGGTTGGGGGAGCTGTTTTTT. It yields the protein CASSISRGLGELFF. The V and J genes are TRBV19 and TRBJ2-2, with 7 bases aligning to TRBD1. Germline V gene data show CDR1 as LNHDA and CDR2 as SQIVND (reference sequence). The CDR3 has 14 residues. Trimming removed 3 bases from V and 8 bases from J; junction bases left unmatched: 6. The variable domain in full, completed from reference TRBV19 and TRBJ2-2, reads DGGITQSPKYLFRKEGQNVTLSCEQNLNHDAMYWYRQDPGQGLRLIYYSQIVNDFQKGDIAEGYSVSREKKESFPLTVTSAQKNPTAFYLCASSISRGLGELFFGEGSRLTVL.

The table lists this clone with a few counts. The rearrangement joins TRBV4-1 to TRBJ2-1; no reliable D call. This CDR3 region has 13 residues. Germline lookup yields CDR1 MGHRA and CDR2 YSYEKL. Trimming cost V 0 bases and J 8 bases, with 8 bases left between them. The CDR3 protein is CASSQEGQYEQFF. CDR3 sequence (DNA): TGCGCCAGCAGCCAAGAAGGGCAGTATGAGCAGTTCTTC.

The chain joins TRBV9 to TRBJ2-5; D may be TRBD2 (5 bases). V was trimmed by 4 bases and J by 4 bases, leaving 14 bases between them. CDR1 is SGDLS, CDR2 YYNGEE, per germline. CDR3 length: 14 residues. Here the CDR3 DNA reads TGTGCCAGCAGCCCCACTCTAGCTGCAGAGACCCAGTACTTC. Protein product: CASSPTLAAETQYF. The full variable domain, rest sourced from reference TRBV9 and TRBJ2-5, is DSGVTQTPKHLITATGQRVTLRCSPRSGDLSVYWYQQSLDQGLQFLIQYYNGEERAKGNILERFSAQQFPDLHSELNLSSLELGDSALYFCASSPTLAAETQYFGPGTRLLVL.

Worth noting for this clone: This sample also contains other DNA sequences that code for the same CDR3. The chain links TRBV7-9 to TRBJ1-3; D might be TRBD1 (6 bases). The germline CDR1 and CDR2 sequences are SEHNR and FQNEAQ (reference sequence). The CDR3 sequence is 15 residues long. Trimming took off 3 bases at V and 3 bases at J, with 12 bases between the two ends. CDR3 bases: TGTGCCAGCAGCTTGGTCGGGACAAGTGGAAACACCATATATTTT. Encoded protein: CASSLVGTSGNTIYF.

The gene calls are TRBV2 and TRBJ2-5; no clear D. V was clipped by 6 bases and J by 5 bases, with 19 bases between them. The CDR3 is made up of 15 amino acids. In germline, CDR1 is SNHLY, CDR2 FYNNEI. The CDR3 spells CASRPRAPLAETQYF. CDR3 DNA: TGTGCCAGCAGGCCTCGGGCCCCTCTGGCGGAGACCCAGTACTTC.

This clone was counted many times. This chain uses TRBV9 with TRBJ1-1, with TRBD1 as a possible D gene (5 bases). The CDR3 is made up of 13 amino acids. From germline, CDR1 is SGDLS and CDR2 YYNGEE. Trimming took 4 bases from V and 2 from J, leaving 9 bases between them. The CDR3 coding sequence is TGTGCCAGCAGCTTCGGGGGTAACACTGAAGCTTTCTTT. It yields the protein CASSFGGNTEAFF.

There are a few counts of this clone. The rearrangement links TRBV2 to TRBJ1-2; D uncertain. The length of the CDR3 is 14 residues. V lost 2 bases to trimming and J lost 4 bases, with 11 bases between them. CDR1 and CDR2 from the germline V gene are SNHLY and FYNNEI. CDR3 nucleotides: TGTGCCAGCAGTGAAAGGGAAGGAGGCTATGGCTACACCTTC. Its translation is CASSEREGGYGYTF.

There are a few counts of this clone. This chain connects TRBV6-5 to TRBJ2-6, with D hard to call. The V gene's germline CDR1 is MNHEY and CDR2 SVGAGI. Trimming removed 7 bases from V and 0 bases from J, with 1 base in between. The CDR3 length is 12 residues. The CDR3 DNA sequence: TGTGCCAGCAACTCTGGGGCCAACGTCCTGACTTTC. It translates to CASNSGANVLTF.

This chain uses TRBV7-2 with TRBJ2-5; D gene ambiguous. Between the trimmed V and J ends, which lost 2 bases and 4 bases, there was a span of 8 bases. Germline V gives CDR1 SGHTA, CDR2 FQGNSA. CDR3 size: 13 residues. The DNA for the CDR3 is TGTGCCAGCAGCTTAATGATTGGAGAGACCCAGTACTTC. Translated: CASSLMIGETQYF. The full variable domain, completed using reference TRBV7-2 and TRBJ2-5, is GAGVSQSPSNKVTEKGKDVELRCDPISGHTALYWYRQSLGQGLEFLIYFQGNSAPDKSGLPSDRFSAERTGGSVSTLTIQRTQQEDSAVYLCASSLMIGETQYFGPGTRLLVL.

This chain uses TRBV4-3 with TRBJ2-7; D gene ambiguous. The CDR3 runs to 15 residues. Germline values: CDR1 LGHNA, CDR2 YSLEER. V lost 0 bases, J lost 3 bases, and 12 bases lay in between. DNA of the CDR3: TGCGCCAGCAGCCAAGATGCCGGGCCGAACTACGAGCAGTACTTC. Translating gives CASSQDAGPNYEQYF.

This chain joins TRBV5-6 and TRBJ2-1; TRBD1 agrees at 7 bases. The CDR3 runs to 15 residues. V trimming: 2 bases; J trimming: 7 bases; junction bases outside the gene matches: 9. Germline assignment: CDR1 SGHDT and CDR2 YYEEEE. CDR3 loop: CASSLYTGTANEQFF. DNA for the CDR3: TGTGCCAGCAGCTTATATACCGGGACAGCAAATGAGCAGTTCTTC.

This chain connects TRBV7-9 to TRBJ2-5; 9 positions agree with TRBD2. This CDR3 has 15 residues. V was clipped by 3 bases and J by 7 bases; unmatched bases: 9. Germline V gene lookup returns CDR1 SEHNR and CDR2 FQNEAQ (reference sequence). For the CDR3, the DNA is TGTGCCAGCAGCTTTTTCATGGGACTAGCAGGGACCCAGTACTTC. Translated: CASSFFMGLAGTQYF.

This clone was picked up a small number of times. The chain has TRBV5-5 and TRBJ1-3; D is unclear. This CDR3 spans 15 amino acids. V was clipped by 1 base and J by 0 bases, with 8 bases between them. Looked up from germline, CDR1 is SGHKS and CDR2 is YYEKEE (reference sequence). CDR3 protein: CASSLSGSSGNTIYF. DNA of the CDR3: TGTGCCAGCAGCTTGTCCGGGAGCTCTGGAAACACCATATATTTT.

This chain connects TRBV27 to TRBJ1-5; 9 positions agree with TRBD1. The CDR3 runs to 17 residues. V trimming: 4 bases; J trimming: 2 bases; junction bases outside the gene matches: 9. The V gene's germline CDR1 is MNHEY and CDR2 SMNVEV (reference sequence). The CDR3 sequence: CASSSAWDRVGNQPQHF. DNA of the CDR3: TGTGCCAGCAGTTCAGCTTGGGACAGGGTAGGCAATCAGCCCCAGCATTTT.

The rearrangement uses TRBV5-6 and TRBJ1-1; 7 nucleotides align to TRBD1. V lost 4 bases to trimming and J lost 2 bases; unmatched junction nucleotides: 14. This CDR3 has 17 amino acids. CDR1 and CDR2 (germline): SGHDT, YYEEEE. This chain's CDR3 is CASSPLTGTFSNTEAFF. Written as DNA, the CDR3 is TGTGCCAGCAGCCCGTTGACAGGGACCTTCTCAAACACTGAAGCTTTCTTT.

The chain uses TRBV15 and TRBJ1-2; D unresolved. The CDR3 is 14 amino acids. V shed 0 bases and J shed 2 bases, with 7 bases lying between them. The germline gives CDR1 LNHNV, CDR2 YYDKDF (reference sequence). CDR3 protein: CATSRDNQNYGYTF. In DNA form, the CDR3 reads TGTGCCACCAGCAGAGACAATCAGAACTATGGCTACACCTTC.

The chain links TRBV10-3 to TRBJ2-1; D not certain. Trimming left V 6 bases short and J 7 bases short, with 10 bases between. Germline V gives CDR1 ENHRY, CDR2 SYGVKD. The CDR3 consists of 12 residues. The CDR3 DNA reads as TGTGCCATCAGCTCCGTGGGGAATGAGCAGTTCTTC. It codes for CAISSVGNEQFF.

The genes are TRBV10-3 and TRBJ2-1; 11 bases map to TRBD2. The CDR3 is made up of 15 amino acids. Germline trimming cut 6 bases from V and 5 bases from J; bases unmatched to any gene: 6. CDR1 and CDR2 from the germline V gene are ENHRY and SYGVKD. The CDR3 nucleotides are TGTGCCATCAGCGCTAGCGGGGGGATTAACAATGAGCAGTTCTTC. Protein: CAISASGGINNEQFF.

V and J are TRBV6-6 and TRBJ1-5; the D gene is possibly TRBD1 (5 bases). Trimming pared 5 bases from V and 6 bases from J, leaving 11 bases between. This CDR3 spans 13 amino acids. Germline CDR1 MNHNY, CDR2 SVGAGI (reference sequence). Written as DNA, the CDR3 is TGTGCCAGCAGTACGTCAGGGATTCAGCCCCAGCATTTT. Protein product: CASSTSGIQPQHF.

The chain combines TRBV6-6 with TRBJ2-7; TRBD1 matches 8 bases. With 7 bases clipped from V and 3 bases from J, the junction kept 5 bases outside the gene matches. CDR3 size: 13 residues. Germline CDR1 and CDR2: MNHNY and SVGAGI (reference sequence). CDR3 residues: CASTAGGGYEQYF. In DNA, the CDR3 is TGTGCCAGCACCGCAGGGGGCGGCTACGAGCAGTACTTC.

The chain has TRBV6-5 and TRBJ1-4; D gene uncertain. This CDR3 is 16 amino acids long. Germline V gene lookup returns CDR1 MNHEY and CDR2 SVGAGI. Trimming shortened V by 0 bases and J by 1 base, and 9 bases separated the two germline ends. The CDR3 region is CASSYSGSRTNEKLFF. CDR3 coding DNA: TGTGCCAGCAGTTACTCCGGCAGTCGAACTAATGAAAAACTGTTTTTT.

Here the CDR3 reads CASSQASGGFGETQYF. CDR3 DNA sequence: TGCGCCAGCAGCCAAGCCTCAGGGGGCTTTGGGGAGACCCAGTACTTC. The rearrangement joins TRBV4-3 to TRBJ2-5, with TRBD1 identical over 8 bases. Germline V gene sequence: CDR1 LGHNA, CDR2 YSLEER. The CDR3 is 16 amino acids. V lost 1 base and J lost 5; bases outside the gene matches: 9.

In this sample, this clone turned up once. The chain combines TRBV29-1 with TRBJ1-1; the D is unclear. The CDR3 has 14 amino acids. Trimming shortened V by 1 base and J by 5 bases, and 14 bases separated the two germline ends. The germline CDR1 and CDR2 sequences are SQVTM and ANQGSEA. In DNA form, the CDR3 reads TGCAGCGTTGAAGGGAGAAATTCGCGAACTGAAGCTTTCTTT. Amino acid sequence: CSVEGRNSRTEAFF. Together with reference TRBV29-1 and TRBJ1-1, the CDR3 gives the full variable domain: SAVISQKPSRDICQRGTSLTIQCQVDSQVTMMFWYRQQPGQSLTLIATANQGSEATYESGFVIDKFPISRPNLTFSTLTVSNMSPEDSSIYLCSVEGRNSRTEAFFGQGTRLTVV.

This clone was seen a few times. The CDR3 sequence is CASSLDQPGHSPLHF. In DNA form, the CDR3 reads TGTGCCAGCAGCTTAGATCAGCCAGGACACTCACCCCTCCACTTT. This rearrangement joins TRBV11-2 to TRBJ1-6; D might be TRBD1 (5 bases). CDR1 is SGHAT and CDR2 is FQNNGV in the germline V gene. The ends were cut back, 0 bases at V and 10 bases at J, with 13 bases in the middle. This CDR3 comprises 15 residues.

This clone has more than one count but fewer than ten. This chain links TRBV2 with TRBJ2-5; D remains ambiguous. V was trimmed by 0 bases and J by 3 bases, leaving 11 bases between them. Germline V gene data show CDR1 as SNHLY and CDR2 as FYNNEI. This CDR3 is built from 15 residues. CDR3 DNA: TGTGCCAGCAGTGAAGCGACGCGCGGAGAAGAGACCCAGTACTTC. Its translation: CASSEATRGEETQYF.

This clone was found a few times. The CDR3 loop reads CASSPNREGYGYTF. CDR3 nucleotides: TGTGCCAGCTCACCAAATAGGGAGGGCTATGGCTACACCTTC. V is TRBV18 and J is TRBJ1-2, with D uncertain. This CDR3 spans 14 amino acids. The germline CDR1 and CDR2 sequences are KGHSH and LQKENI. The V end was cut by 2 bases, the J end by 4 bases, with 11 bases between.

The V call is TRBV18, the J call TRBJ2-3; TRBD2 aligns across 10 bases. This CDR3 has 15 amino acids. V trimming: 6 bases; J trimming: 6 bases; junction bases outside the gene matches: 9. The germline gives CDR1 KGHSH, CDR2 LQKENI. DNA of the CDR3: TGTGCCAGCTCTTCTCTAGCGGGAGTTGCCGATACGCAGTATTTT. It encodes CASSSLAGVADTQYF. The complete variable domain, with remaining parts taken from reference TRBV18 and TRBJ2-3, reads NAGVMQNPRHLVRRRGQEARLRCSPMKGHSHVYWYRQLPEEGLKFMVYLQKENIIDESGMPKERFSAEFPKEGPSILRIQQVVRGDSAAYFCASSSLAGVADTQYFGPGTRLTVL.